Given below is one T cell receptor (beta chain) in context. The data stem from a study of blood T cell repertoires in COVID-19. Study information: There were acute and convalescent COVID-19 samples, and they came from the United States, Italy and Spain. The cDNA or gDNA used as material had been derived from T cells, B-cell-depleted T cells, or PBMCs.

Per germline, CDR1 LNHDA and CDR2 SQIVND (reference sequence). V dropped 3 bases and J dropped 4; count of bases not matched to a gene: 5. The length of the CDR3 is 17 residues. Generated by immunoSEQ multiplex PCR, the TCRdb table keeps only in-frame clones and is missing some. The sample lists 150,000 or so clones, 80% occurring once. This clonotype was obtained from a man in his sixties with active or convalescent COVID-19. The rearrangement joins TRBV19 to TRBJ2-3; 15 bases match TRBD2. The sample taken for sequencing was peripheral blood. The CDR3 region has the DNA TGTGCCAGTAGTATCCTTGGACTAGCGGGAGGGCCAGATACGCAGTATTTT. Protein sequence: CASSILGLAGGPDTQYF.